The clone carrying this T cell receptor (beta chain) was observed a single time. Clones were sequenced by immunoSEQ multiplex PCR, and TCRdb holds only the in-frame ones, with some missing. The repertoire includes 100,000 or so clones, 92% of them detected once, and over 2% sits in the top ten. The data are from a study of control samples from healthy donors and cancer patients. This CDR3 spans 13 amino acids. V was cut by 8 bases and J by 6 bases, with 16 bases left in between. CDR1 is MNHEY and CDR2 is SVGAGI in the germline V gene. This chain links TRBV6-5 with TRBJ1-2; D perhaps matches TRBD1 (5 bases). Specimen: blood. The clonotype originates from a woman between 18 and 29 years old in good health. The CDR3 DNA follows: TGTGCCAGCCTACTGGGACGTCGGGATGGCTACACCTTC. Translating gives CASLLGRRDGYTF.